These 18 T cell receptor beta chains share one sample of origin, sequenced in a study of beta chain features in type 1 diabetes. No cognate antigen is known for these TCRs. Isolated RNA was reverse transcribed in full, so expressed TCRB transcripts were sequenced. Clones were sequenced by immunoSEQ multiplex PCR, and TCRdb holds only the in-frame ones, with some missing. The sample shows approximately 160,000 clones, around 63% of them seen only once. Notes on the study in general: In every one of the four CD4+ subsets, TCRB CDR3s were moderately but significantly shorter in Type 1 diabetes patients.

The sample consisted of naive CD4+ T cells from blood. Receptor source: a man aged 30 to 45 with type 1 diabetes.

This clone occurred once. The genes are TRBV11-2 and TRBJ1-6; D call uncertain. V was trimmed by 1 base and J by 14 bases, leaving 9 bases between them. Germline V lookup: CDR1 SGHAT, CDR2 FQNNGV. There are 12 residues in the CDR3. CDR3 loop: CASSLGLDTLHF. Here the CDR3 DNA reads TGTGCCAGCAGCTTAGGTTTGGATACCCTCCACTTT.

This clone was recorded a few times. Here the CDR3 reads CASSYLAAGANVLTF. For the CDR3, the DNA is TGTGCCAGCAGTTATCTAGCTGCCGGGGCCAACGTCCTGACTTTC. The chain combines TRBV6-6 with TRBJ2-6, with a weak D call TRBD2 (5 bases). The V and J ends lost 3 bases and 4 bases respectively, with 10 bases between them. The CDR3 contains 15 residues. Germline assignment: CDR1 MNHNY and CDR2 SVGAGI (reference sequence).

This clone showed up just once. The V call is TRBV7-2, the J call TRBJ2-7, with 9 bases fitting TRBD1. CDR1 and CDR2 from the germline V gene are SGHTA and FQGNSA. The V gene end was trimmed by 5 bases and the J gene end by 2 bases; junction bases not matched to a gene: 7. The CDR3 spans 15 residues. CDR3 DNA sequence: TGTGCCAGCAGCGCCGGGACAGGGTTCCCCTACGAGCAGTACTTC. It specifies CASSAGTGFPYEQYF.

This clone was detected once. The gene calls are TRBV15 and TRBJ2-5; no clear D. V lost 6 bases to trimming and J lost 5 bases, with 10 bases between them. This CDR3 comprises 12 residues. Germline CDR1 reads LNHNV; CDR2 reads YYDKDF (reference sequence). CDR3 bases: TGTGCCACCAGTCTTAAAACGGAGACCCAGTACTTC. Residues: CATSLKTETQYF.

V usage is TRBV29-1 and J usage is TRBJ1-2; 7 nucleotides align to TRBD1. CDR1 is SQVTM, CDR2 ANQGSEA, per germline. This CDR3 contains 12 residues. V lost 6 bases and J lost 4; bases outside the gene matches: 5. CDR3: CSVGQRVYGYTF. The CDR3 coding sequence is TGCAGCGTGGGACAGCGGGTCTATGGCTACACCTTC.

V usage is TRBV7-2 and J usage is TRBJ2-7; D is tentatively TRBD1 or TRBD2 (7 bases each). The V gene's germline CDR1 is SGHTA and CDR2 FQGNSA. V dropped 4 bases and J dropped 4 bases, with 11 bases sitting between them. CDR3 length: 13 amino acids. DNA of the CDR3: TGTGCCAGCAGCTACCAGGGGGGGTACGAGCAGTACTTC. It yields the protein CASSYQGGYEQYF.

In this sample, this clone turned up a few times. The rearrangement joins TRBV30 to TRBJ2-3; 9 bases agree with TRBD2. CDR1 and CDR2 (germline): GTSNPN, SVGIG (reference sequence). This CDR3 comprises 15 residues. Trimming removed 1 base from V and 4 bases from J; junction bases left unmatched: 6. This CDR3 reads CAWSGSGGSADTQYF. CDR3 nucleotides: TGTGCCTGGAGTGGTAGCGGGGGCTCCGCAGATACGCAGTATTTT.

The chain has TRBV5-6 and TRBJ2-4, with D maybe TRBD1 (6 bases). The CDR3 loop spans 15 amino acids. Trimming removed 3 bases from V and 8 bases from J, with 18 bases in between. Germline V lookup: CDR1 SGHDT, CDR2 YYEEEE. The CDR3 DNA reads as TGTGCCAGCAGCTACGCGACAGGCCTGGTGGACATTCAGTACTTC. Residues: CASSYATGLVDIQYF.

The V gene is TRBV29-1, the J gene TRBJ2-6, with D possibly matching TRBD1 (6 bases). Trimming shortened V by 0 bases and J by 3 bases, and 9 bases separated the two germline ends. This CDR3 region has 15 residues. CDR1 is SQVTM and CDR2 is ANQGSEA in the germline V gene. This CDR3 reads CSVEDFRGGANVLTF. CDR3 nucleotides: TGCAGCGTTGAAGACTTCAGGGGTGGGGCCAACGTCCTGACTTTC.

The chain joins TRBV20-1 to TRBJ2-7, with D possibly matching TRBD2 (5 bases). Germline V lookup: CDR1 DFQATT, CDR2 SNEGSKA (reference sequence). The length of the CDR3 is 11 residues. The CDR3 spells CSFRGPRFQYF. CDR3 DNA: TGCTCTTTCCGGGGTCCCCGATTCCAGTACTTC.

V is TRBV4-1 and J is TRBJ2-1; D unclear. Germline loops: CDR1 MGHRA, CDR2 YSYEKL. This CDR3 is built from 13 residues. The V end was cut by 0 bases, the J end by 7 bases, with 7 bases between. In DNA, the CDR3 is TGCGCCAGCAGCCAAGATGTCTCAAATGAGCAGTTCTTC. This translates into CASSQDVSNEQFF.

V and J are TRBV5-1 and TRBJ2-5; D gene uncertain. The CDR3 spans 14 residues. Germline V CDR1 and CDR2: SGHRS, YFSETQ. V was clipped by 0 bases and J by 1 base, with 7 bases between them. In DNA form, the CDR3 reads TGCGCCAGCAGCTTGGATCGGTCCCAAGAGACCCAGTACTTC. It is translated as CASSLDRSQETQYF.

This clone was seen a few times. The V call is TRBV4-3, the J call TRBJ2-2; D may be TRBD2 (5 bases). The CDR3 has 16 amino acids. The V end lost 0 bases, the J end lost 6 bases, and 14 bases lay between the germline ends. Germline V gene lookup returns CDR1 LGHNA and CDR2 YSLEER. CDR3 sequence: CASSQDDERASGELFF. Here the CDR3 DNA reads TGCGCCAGCAGCCAAGATGATGAGAGGGCATCCGGGGAGCTGTTTTTT.

This clone was seen a single time. This rearrangement joins TRBV7-2 to TRBJ1-2, with 7 bases lining up with TRBD1. V was clipped by 6 bases and J by 2 bases; unmatched bases: 6. The CDR3 has 14 residues. CDR1 and CDR2 from the germline V gene are SGHTA and FQGNSA. CDR3 sequence: CASRLTGQNYGYTF. CDR3 sequence (DNA): TGTGCCAGCAGACTTACGGGACAGAACTATGGCTACACCTTC.

This clone was recorded a few times. The rearrangement joins TRBV4-3 to TRBJ2-3; 10 nucleotides line up with TRBD2. Trimming took 4 bases from V and 3 from J; bases not matched to a gene: 10. The CDR3 runs 17 residues. CDR1 is LGHNA, CDR2 YSLEER, per germline. The CDR3 DNA reads as TGCGCCAGCAGCCTCGAGAGTACTAGCGGGGTGACAGATACGCAGTATTTT. This encodes CASSLESTSGVTDTQYF.

This rearrangement joins TRBV5-1 to TRBJ2-1; 7 bases map to TRBD2. The germline CDR1 and CDR2 sequences are SGHRS and YFSETQ. CDR3 length: 16 residues. J gave up 0 bases and V 1 base, and 4 bases lay outside the gene matches. The CDR3 reads CASSLNTGGSYNEQFF. CDR3 sequence (DNA): TGCGCCAGCAGCTTGAATACGGGAGGCTCCTACAATGAGCAGTTCTTC.

The chain recombines TRBV7-9 with TRBJ2-4, with a possible D match to TRBD1 (6 bases). The V and J ends lost 1 base and 4 bases respectively, with 8 bases between them. CDR1 and CDR2 from the germline V gene are SEHNR and FQNEAQ (reference sequence). The CDR3 sequence is 14 residues long. CDR3 coding DNA: TGTGCCAGCAGCTTAGTACAGGGTAAAAACATTCAGTACTTC. Protein: CASSLVQGKNIQYF.

The chain couples TRBV2 to TRBJ2-3; D call uncertain. Trimming took 1 base from V and 1 from J, leaving 9 bases between them. The CDR3 spans 15 residues. Germline CDR1 SNHLY, CDR2 FYNNEI. The CDR3 DNA is TGTGCCAGCAGTGAAGAAAGGGTCGGCACAGATACGCAGTATTTT. This encodes CASSEERVGTDTQYF.